The 21 T cell receptor beta chains presented below share a single source sample, sequenced in a study of blood T cell repertoires in COVID-19 (TCRdb year 2020). The protocol used for the library was the immunoSEQ multiplex PCR assay. TCRdb stores this immuneACCESS table with in-frame sequences only. Part of the clones is absent; in the studies checked, under half of the shortfall reflects unresolved V genes, and no reason is known for the rest. Recorded for this sample are 140,000 to 150,000 clones; around 90% of them occurred a single time. The top ten clonotypes cover 1.5% to 2% of the sample. Sequenced sample: peripheral blood. These receptors came from a woman in her fifties or sixties with acute or convalescent COVID-19.

V gene TRBV28 combines with J gene TRBJ2-7; 7 bases line up with TRBD1. J lost 3 bases, V lost 4 bases, and 0 bases had no gene match. Germline CDR1 and CDR2: MDHEN and SYDVKM. This CDR3 spans 12 amino acids. The CDR3 sequence is CASSSGGYEQYF. The DNA of the CDR3 is TGTGCCAGCAGTTCAGGGGGCTACGAGCAGTACTTC.

The V gene is TRBV12-3 or TRBV12-4, the J gene TRBJ2-1, with 8 bases identical to TRBD1. V lost 4 bases and J lost 12; bases outside the gene matches: 8. CDR3 size: 13 residues. The CDR3 nucleotides are TGTGCCAGCAGTTATGGCAGGGGGCGCGTGCAGTTCTTC. It specifies CASSYGRGRVQFF.

The rearrangement links TRBV15 to TRBJ2-7; perhaps TRBD2 as D (6 bases). The CDR3 extends over 17 amino acids. CDR1 and CDR2 from the germline V gene are LNHNV and YYDKDF (reference sequence). V lost 2 bases and J 3 bases, leaving 20 bases between the germline ends. CDR3 DNA sequence: TGTGCCACCAGCAGACCCAAACCGGGACTGTCCTTCTACGAGCAGTACTTC. The encoded protein is CATSRPKPGLSFYEQYF.

The V gene is TRBV7-8, the J gene TRBJ1-3; D uncertain. Germline V gives CDR1 SGHVS, CDR2 FQNEAQ. V was pared by 4 bases and J by 7 bases, with 23 bases between. CDR3 length: 17 residues. The CDR3 bases are TGTGCCAGCAGCTCCCGGACGGGAATCGTTAACGGGAACACCATATATTTT. This gives the protein CASSSRTGIVNGNTIYF.

The V gene is TRBV10-2, the J gene TRBJ2-1; D is unclear. Deletions cut 7 bases from V and 1 base from J, with 8 bases between. The length of the CDR3 is 13 residues. Germline V gene data show CDR1 as WSHSY and CDR2 as SAAADI. CDR3 region: CASTGQSYNEQFF. Here the CDR3 DNA reads TGCGCCAGCACTGGGCAGTCCTACAATGAGCAGTTCTTC.

V gene TRBV7-9 combines with J gene TRBJ2-5; TRBD2 matches at 12 bases. CDR1 is SEHNR, CDR2 FQNEAQ, per germline (reference sequence). The CDR3 is 16 residues long. After removal of 5 bases from V and 4 bases from J, the junction contained 8 bases not matched to a gene. The CDR3 DNA sequence: TGTGCCAGCAGCCCACTAGCGGGGGGCATGCGAGAGACCCAGTACTTC. Its translation is CASSPLAGGMRETQYF. The full variable domain, its missing parts supplied by reference TRBV7-9 and TRBJ2-5, is DTGVSQNPRHKITKRGQNVTFRCDPISEHNRLYWYRQTLGQGPEFLTYFQNEAQLEKSRLLSDRFSAERPKGSFSTLEIQRTEQGDSAMYLCASSPLAGGMRETQYFGPGTRLLVL.

The chain uses TRBV5-1 and TRBJ2-7; the match to TRBD2 covers 8 bases. The length of the CDR3 is 17 residues. Germline CDR1 SGHRS, CDR2 YFSETQ. Trimming cost V 3 bases and J 4 bases; bases outside gene matches: 15. The CDR3 nucleotides read TGCGCCAGCAGCTCGACGACCGGAGGACTAGCACGGTACGAGCAGTACTTC. Translated, it gives CASSSTTGGLARYEQYF.

This rearrangement joins TRBV5-4 to TRBJ2-1, with 12 bases matching TRBD2. Trimming at V came to 4 bases and at J to 4 bases, leaving 6 bases not matched to a gene. Germline lookup yields CDR1 SGHNT and CDR2 YYREEE (reference sequence). This CDR3 has 16 amino acids. CDR3 in DNA: TGTGCCAGCAGCGCAGGGACTAGCGGGCAATACAATGAGCAGTTCTTC. Protein sequence: CASSAGTSGQYNEQFF.

The V gene is TRBV4-1, the J gene TRBJ1-1; D call uncertain. The V end was cut by 0 bases, the J end by 6 bases, with 8 bases between. Germline CDR1 is MGHRA and CDR2 is YSYEKL. The CDR3 has 13 amino acids. DNA of the CDR3: TGCGCCAGCAGCCAAGATCGCGGGCCTGAAGCTTTCTTT. Translating gives CASSQDRGPEAFF.

This chain connects TRBV29-1 to TRBJ1-5, with 8 bases identical to TRBD1. CDR1 and CDR2 (germline): SQVTM, ANQGSEA. This CDR3 is 13 amino acids long. Germline trimming cut 6 bases from V and 4 bases from J; bases unmatched to any gene: 5. This CDR3 is CSVATGANQPQHF. The CDR3 nucleotides are TGCAGCGTCGCGACAGGGGCTAATCAGCCCCAGCATTTT.

V is TRBV10-3 and J is TRBJ2-3; 14 bases agree with TRBD2. The CDR3 spans 15 residues. Trimming cost V 6 bases and J 5 bases; bases outside gene matches: 4. Germline loops: CDR1 ENHRY, CDR2 SYGVKD. CDR3 sequence: CAISGTSGRLDTQYF. CDR3 in DNA: TGTGCCATCAGCGGGACTAGCGGGAGACTAGATACGCAGTATTTT.

This clone showed up just once. The J gene is TRBJ2-2, the V gene TRBV5-4, with TRBD1 matching 8 bases. Trimming at V came to 4 bases and at J to 4 bases, leaving 6 bases not matched to a gene. From germline, CDR1 is SGHNT and CDR2 YYREEE (reference sequence). The CDR3 has 15 residues. CDR3 protein: CASSRGQGGTGELFF. The CDR3 DNA follows: TGTGCCAGCAGCCGCGGACAGGGAGGCACCGGGGAGCTGTTTTTT.

The genes are TRBV28 and TRBJ1-4; a weak D match, TRBD1 (6 bases). The V gene lost 4 bases and the J gene lost 6 bases, with 18 bases spanning the gap. Germline CDR1 is MDHEN and CDR2 is SYDVKM. This CDR3 is 16 amino acids long. The CDR3 sequence is CASSYRLGRGDEKLFF. The CDR3 DNA reads as TGTGCCAGCAGTTACCGCCTGGGCAGGGGCGATGAAAAACTGTTTTTT.

Regarding this clone: Other DNA sequences within the sample encode an identical CDR3. The chain recombines TRBV19 with TRBJ1-5, with D possibly being TRBD1 (6 bases). The CDR3 runs 13 residues. The V gene lost 4 bases and the J gene lost 4 bases, with 8 bases spanning the gap. Per germline, CDR1 LNHDA and CDR2 SQIVND (reference sequence). This CDR3 reads CASSTQGNQPQHF. The CDR3 nucleotides are TGTGCCAGTAGTACGCAGGGGAATCAGCCCCAGCATTTT. Full variable domain (rest looked up from reference TRBV19 and TRBJ1-5): DGGITQSPKYLFRKEGQNVTLSCEQNLNHDAMYWYRQDPGQGLRLIYYSQIVNDFQKGDIAEGYSVSREKKESFPLTVTSAQKNPTAFYLCASSTQGNQPQHFGDGTRLSIL.

This clone was recorded once. The V gene is TRBV2, the J gene TRBJ1-2; 9 nucleotides agree with TRBD1. CDR1 is SNHLY, CDR2 FYNNEI, per germline. CDR3 length: 14 amino acids. The junction had 1 base not matched to a gene; V was cut back by 3 bases and J by 2 bases. The CDR3 DNA is TGTGCCAGCAGTGATGACAGGGGGAACTATGGCTACACCTTC. As protein: CASSDDRGNYGYTF.

This chain joins TRBV6-5 and TRBJ2-2, with TRBD1 as a possible D gene (5 bases). The ends were cut back, 5 bases at V and 5 bases at J, with 6 bases in the middle. This CDR3 has 12 amino acids. Per the germline V gene, CDR1 is MNHEY and CDR2 is SVGAGI. The CDR3 region has the DNA TGTGCCAGCAGTCCAGGGACCGGGGAGCTGTTTTTT. It yields the protein CASSPGTGELFF.

This chain connects TRBV19 to TRBJ1-1; D remains unclear. From germline, CDR1 is LNHDA and CDR2 SQIVND (reference sequence). This CDR3 is built from 15 residues. V was trimmed by 3 bases and J by 3 bases, leaving 14 bases between them. CDR3 coding DNA: TGTGCCAGTAGTATGACGGCCGACTCATACACTGAAGCTTTCTTT. This encodes CASSMTADSYTEAFF.

The chain combines TRBV10-1 with TRBJ2-5; D perhaps matches TRBD1 (6 bases). The V gene lost 2 bases and the J gene lost 4 bases, with 11 bases spanning the gap. The germline gives CDR1 WNHNN, CDR2 SYGVQD (reference sequence). This CDR3 region has 14 residues. The CDR3 DNA reads as TGCGCCAGCAGTGAGGGGACAACCAGAGAGACCCAGTACTTC. Amino acid sequence: CASSEGTTRETQYF.

The V gene is TRBV3-1 (or the pseudogene TRBV3-2), the J gene TRBJ2-7, with 7 bases identical to TRBD1. From germline, CDR1 is LGHDT and CDR2 YNNKEL (reference sequence). The CDR3 length is 17 residues. J gave up 0 bases and V 4 bases, and 12 bases lay outside the gene matches. The CDR3 nucleotides are TGTGCCAGCAGCCTACAATGGACAGGACGTAGCTCCTACGAGCAGTACTTC. Translation gives CASSLQWTGRSSYEQYF.

This chain connects TRBV29-1 to TRBJ1-1; D remains unclear. Germline V lookup: CDR1 SQVTM, CDR2 ANQGSEA. V shed 4 bases and J shed 0 bases, with 9 bases lying between them. This CDR3 comprises 13 residues. The CDR3 loop reads CSVGGEMNTEAFF. The DNA for the CDR3 is TGCAGCGTTGGAGGAGAAATGAACACTGAAGCTTTCTTT.

In its sample, this clone was seen a few times. The V gene is TRBV6-5, the J gene TRBJ1-6; D unclear. Germline values: CDR1 MNHEY, CDR2 SVGAGI. This CDR3 has 14 residues. The ends were cut back, 2 bases at V and 10 bases at J, with 12 bases in the middle. The CDR3 nucleotides read TGTGCCAGCAGTTACGACACCTCGGGATCACCCCTCCACTTT. This encodes CASSYDTSGSPLHF.